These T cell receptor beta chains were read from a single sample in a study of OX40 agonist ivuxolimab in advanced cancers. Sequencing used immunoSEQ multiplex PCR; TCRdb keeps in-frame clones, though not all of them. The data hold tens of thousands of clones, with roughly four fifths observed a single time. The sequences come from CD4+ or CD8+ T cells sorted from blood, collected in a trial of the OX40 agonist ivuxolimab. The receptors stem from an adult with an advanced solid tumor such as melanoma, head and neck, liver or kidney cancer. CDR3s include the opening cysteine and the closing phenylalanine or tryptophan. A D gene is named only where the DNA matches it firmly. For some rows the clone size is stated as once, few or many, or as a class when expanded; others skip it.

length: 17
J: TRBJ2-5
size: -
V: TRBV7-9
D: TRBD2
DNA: TGTGCCAGCAGCTTTTCCATCGTAGCGGGATTGGAAGAGACTCAGTACTTC
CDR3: CASSFSIVAGLEETQYF

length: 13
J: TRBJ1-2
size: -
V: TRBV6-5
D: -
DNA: TGTGCCAGCAGCAACGACATCACGGAGGGCTACACCTTC
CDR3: CASSNDITEGYTF

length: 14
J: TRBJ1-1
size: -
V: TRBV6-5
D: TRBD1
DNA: TGTGCCAGCAGCAGCGACAGGGCTAACACTGAAGCTTTCTTT
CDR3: CASSSDRANTEAFF

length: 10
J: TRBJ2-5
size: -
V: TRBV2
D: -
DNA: TGTGCCGCCAAGGGCGAGACCCAGTACTTC
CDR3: CAAKGETQYF

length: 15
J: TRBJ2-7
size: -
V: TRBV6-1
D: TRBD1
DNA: TGTGCCAGCAGTCTTGGACAGGGGCCCTCCTACGAGCAGTACTTC
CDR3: CASSLGQGPSYEQYF

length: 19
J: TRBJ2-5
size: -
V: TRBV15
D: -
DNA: TGTGCCACCAGCAGAGACAGAGATTTTTACAGGGAGTACCAAGAGACCCAGTACTTC
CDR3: CATSRDRDFYREYQETQYF

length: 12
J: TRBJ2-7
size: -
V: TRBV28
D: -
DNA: TGTGCCAGCAGTTTGTTGGGCTACGAGCAGTACTTC
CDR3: CASSLLGYEQYF

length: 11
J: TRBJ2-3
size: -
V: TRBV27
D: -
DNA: TGTGCCAGCAGACTCACAGATACGCAGTATTTT
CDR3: CASRLTDTQYF

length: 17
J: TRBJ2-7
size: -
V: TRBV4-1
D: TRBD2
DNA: TGCGCCAGCAGCCAACGCTGGGGGGGAGGGCCTACCTACGAGCAGTACTTC
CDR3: CASSQRWGGGPTYEQYF

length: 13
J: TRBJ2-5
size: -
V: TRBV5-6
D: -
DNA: TGTGCCAGCAGCTCTCCCCCCCAAGAGACCCAGTACTTC
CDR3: CASSSPPQETQYF

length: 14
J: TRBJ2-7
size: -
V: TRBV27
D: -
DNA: TGTGCCAGCAGTCCCGGGACTGGCATGTACGAGCAGTACTTC
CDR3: CASSPGTGMYEQYF

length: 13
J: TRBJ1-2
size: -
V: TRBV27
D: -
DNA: TGTGCCAGCAAGGCACCAGGGTTTGATGGCTACACCTTC
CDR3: CASKAPGFDGYTF

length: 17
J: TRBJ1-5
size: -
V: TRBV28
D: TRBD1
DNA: TGTGCCAGCAGTTGGGGTGCCACAGGGGGCCCGCTTCAGCGGAAGCATTTT
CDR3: CASSWGATGGPLQRKHF

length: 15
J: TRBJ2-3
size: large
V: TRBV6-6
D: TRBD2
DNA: TGTGCCAGCAGCTTACTAGCGGGGGGCGGGGATACGCAGTATTTT
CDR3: CASSLLAGGGDTQYF

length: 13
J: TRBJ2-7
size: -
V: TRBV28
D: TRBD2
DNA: TGTGCCAGCAGTCCCCCGGGGGGTTACGAGCAGTACTTC
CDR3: CASSPPGGYEQYF

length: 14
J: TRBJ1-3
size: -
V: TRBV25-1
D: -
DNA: TGTGCCAGCAGTGGGTATAACTCTGGAAACACCATATATTTT
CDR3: CASSGYNSGNTIYF

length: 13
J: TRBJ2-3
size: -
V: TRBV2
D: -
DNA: TGTGCCCACCGGGGGCAGGGCACAGATACGCAGTATTTT
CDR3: CAHRGQGTDTQYF

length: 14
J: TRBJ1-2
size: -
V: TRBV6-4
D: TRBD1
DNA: TGTGCCAGCAGAGACCCGGGACAGAACTATGGCTACACCTTC
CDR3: CASRDPGQNYGYTF

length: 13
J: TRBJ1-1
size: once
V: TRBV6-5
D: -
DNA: TGTGCCAGCAGTTCCGGGGTGAACACTGAAGCTTTCTTT
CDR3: CASSSGVNTEAFF

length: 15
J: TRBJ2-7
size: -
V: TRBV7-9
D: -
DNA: TGTGCCAGCAGGCCTAGGGAGACCCCCGCCGGGGAGCAGTACTTC
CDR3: CASRPRETPAGEQYF

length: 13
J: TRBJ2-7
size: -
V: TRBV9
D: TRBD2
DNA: TGTGCCAGCAGCGTGACTAGCGGATACGAGCAGTACTTC
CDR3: CASSVTSGYEQYF

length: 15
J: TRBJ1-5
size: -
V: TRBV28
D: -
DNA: TGTGCCAGCACCAGTACGGGGGCCGGCCGAAGGCCCCAGCATTTT
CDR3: CASTSTGAGRRPQHF

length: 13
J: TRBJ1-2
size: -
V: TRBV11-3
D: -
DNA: TGTGCCAGCAGCTTATACGCTTTCTATGGCTACACCTTC
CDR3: CASSLYAFYGYTF

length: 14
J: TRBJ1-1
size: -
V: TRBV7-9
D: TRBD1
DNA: TGTGCCAGCAGCTCGACAGGGGTAAATACTGAAGCTTTCTTT
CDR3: CASSSTGVNTEAFF

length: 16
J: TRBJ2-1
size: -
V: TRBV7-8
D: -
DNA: TGTGCCAGCAGCTTAGAGCCGGGGGCGGGTTACAATGAGCAGTTCTTC
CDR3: CASSLEPGAGYNEQFF

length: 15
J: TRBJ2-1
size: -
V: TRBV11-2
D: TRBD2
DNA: TGTGCCAGCAGCACTACTAGCGGGATTTACAATGAGCAGTTCTTC
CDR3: CASSTTSGIYNEQFF

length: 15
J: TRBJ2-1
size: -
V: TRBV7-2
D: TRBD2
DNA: TGTGCCAGCAGCTCTAGCGGGGGGACCTACAATGAGCAGTTCTTC
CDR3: CASSSSGGTYNEQFF

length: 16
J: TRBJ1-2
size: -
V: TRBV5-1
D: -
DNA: TGCGCCAGCAGCTTGACGGGCGGGGGTCAACCAAATGGCTACACCTTC
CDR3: CASSLTGGGQPNGYTF

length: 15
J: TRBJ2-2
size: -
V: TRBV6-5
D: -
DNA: TGTGCCAGCAGTTATCTAGGACAGAATACCGGGGAGCTGTTTTTT
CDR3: CASSYLGQNTGELFF

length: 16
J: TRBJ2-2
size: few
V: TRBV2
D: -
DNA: TGTGCCAGCAGTGAATGGGGGGCGAGCGACACCGGGGAGCTGTTTTTT
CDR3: CASSEWGASDTGELFF

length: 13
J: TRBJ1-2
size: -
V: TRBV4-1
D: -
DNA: TGCGCCAGCAGCCAACCCTCGACCAATGGCTACACCTTC
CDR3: CASSQPSTNGYTF

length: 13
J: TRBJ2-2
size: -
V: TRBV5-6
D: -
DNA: TGTGCCAGCAGCTCCGACATGGTCGGGGAGCTGTTTTTT
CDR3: CASSSDMVGELFF

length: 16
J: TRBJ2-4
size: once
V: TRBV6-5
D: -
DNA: TGTGCCAGCAGTTACTCGAACAGACTAGCCAAAAACATTCAGTACTTC
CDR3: CASSYSNRLAKNIQYF

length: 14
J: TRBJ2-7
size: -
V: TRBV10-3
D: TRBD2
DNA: TGTGCCATCAGCCGGACTAGCACCTCCTACGAGCAGTACTTC
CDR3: CAISRTSTSYEQYF

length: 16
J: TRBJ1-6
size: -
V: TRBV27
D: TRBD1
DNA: TGTGCCAGCAGTTGGACAGGGTTTGGTTATAATTCACCCCTCCACTTT
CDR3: CASSWTGFGYNSPLHF

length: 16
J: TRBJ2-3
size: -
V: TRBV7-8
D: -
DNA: TGTGCCAGCAGCTTAGATACTGCAATTAGCACAGATACGCAGTATTTT
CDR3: CASSLDTAISTDTQYF

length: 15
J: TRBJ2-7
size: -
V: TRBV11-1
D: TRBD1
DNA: TGTGCCAGCAGCTCAATGACAGGGGGCTTGACCGAGCAGTACTTC
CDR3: CASSSMTGGLTEQYF

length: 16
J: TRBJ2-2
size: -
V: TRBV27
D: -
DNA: TGTGCCAGCAGTTTTTCAGCGGGTAGCGGCACCGGGGAGCTGTTTTTT
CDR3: CASSFSAGSGTGELFF

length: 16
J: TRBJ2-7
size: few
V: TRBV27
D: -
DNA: TGTGCCAGCAGTCTCAAGGGTCCAGCCTCTTCCTACGAGCAGTACTTC
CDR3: CASSLKGPASSYEQYF

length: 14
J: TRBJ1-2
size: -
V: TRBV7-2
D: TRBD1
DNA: TGTGCCAGCAGCTTACTCTCAGGGGGAAATGGCTACACCTTC
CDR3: CASSLLSGGNGYTF

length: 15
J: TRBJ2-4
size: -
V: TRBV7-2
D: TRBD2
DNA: TGTGCCAGCAGCTTATTAGGCGGGGGGGCTGACATTCAGTACTTC
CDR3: CASSLLGGGADIQYF

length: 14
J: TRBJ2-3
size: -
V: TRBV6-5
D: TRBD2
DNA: TGTGCCAGCAGTCTTTGGACTAGCGCAGATACGCAGTATTTT
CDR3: CASSLWTSADTQYF

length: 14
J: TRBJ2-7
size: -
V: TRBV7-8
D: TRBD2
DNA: TGTGCCAGCAGTCTAGTGGGGGGGGCCTACGAGCAGTACTTC
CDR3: CASSLVGGAYEQYF

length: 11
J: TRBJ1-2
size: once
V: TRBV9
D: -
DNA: TGTGCCAGCAGCGACATTTATGGCTACACCTTC
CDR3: CASSDIYGYTF